The clone carrying this TCR beta chain came up many times. Its antigen is as yet unknown. These data come from a study of T cells in Graves' hyperthyroidism and ophthalmopathy. Study-wide results and caveats: Most expanded thyroid clonotypes above 0.001 recurred in blood.

The CDR3 regions of TCR beta were amplified from RNA transcripts. The TCR CDR3 first-round RT-PCR relied on the HTBI primer set. In TCRdb, the multiplex PCR reads were re-called with MiXCR into one record per CDR3 protein. The sample shows around 350,000 distinct CDR3 sequences, approximately 19% of them seen only once. The V segment lost 5 bases and the J segment 7 bases; nucleotides outside the gene matches: 12. The CDR3 has 15 residues. The receptor was isolated from a woman aged 18-29 years with Graves' hyperthyroidism. The specimen was blood. The rearrangement links TRBV12-3 or TRBV12-4 to TRBJ1-2; 8 bases match TRBD1. The chain's CDR3 is CASSLSADRVTGYTF. CDR3 in DNA: TGTGCCAGCAGTCTCTCAGCGGACAGGGTTACTGGCTACACCTTC.